The TCR beta chain described here comes from a study of identifying expanded T cells in peripheral blood. General study results and limits: Across healthy donors, higher total template counts meant significantly greater approximately 2-week count variance. Over approximately two and four weeks, about 16 and 20 clones changed, versus around 1.2 between replicates.

Clones were read by immunoSEQ multiplex PCR, and TCRdb kept only the in-frame ones, dropping some. The sample has approximately 130,000 clones, about 88% seen once. Concerning this clone itself: Its matching antigen is unknown.

Trimming removed 4 bases from V and 2 bases from J, with 8 bases in between. The CDR3 consists of 13 residues. From germline, CDR1 is SGHVS and CDR2 FQNEAQ. The sample consisted of blood. The sequence was collected from a person between 18 and 70 years old in good health. The chain has TRBV7-8 and TRBJ1-2; no reliable D call. This CDR3 reads CASSSSMNYGYTF. CDR3 bases: TGTGCCAGCAGCTCTTCTATGAACTATGGCTACACCTTC.